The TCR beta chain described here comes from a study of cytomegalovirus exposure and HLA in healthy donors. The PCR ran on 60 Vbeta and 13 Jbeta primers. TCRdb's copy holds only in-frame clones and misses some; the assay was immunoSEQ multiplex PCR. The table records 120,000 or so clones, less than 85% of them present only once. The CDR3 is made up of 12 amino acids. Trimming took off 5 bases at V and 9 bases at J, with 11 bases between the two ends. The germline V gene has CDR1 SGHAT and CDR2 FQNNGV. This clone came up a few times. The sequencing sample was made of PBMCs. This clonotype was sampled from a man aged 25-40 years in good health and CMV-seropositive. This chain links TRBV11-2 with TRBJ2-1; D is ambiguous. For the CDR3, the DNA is TGTGCCAGCAGCCCCCCAGATCCTGAGCAGTTCTTC. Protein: CASSPPDPEQFF.